Listed here are 14 T cell receptor beta chains from one sample, sequenced in a study of cytomegalovirus exposure and HLA in healthy donors. The PCR employed 60 Vbeta primers together with 13 Jbeta primers. Assay: immunoSEQ multiplex PCR; the TCRdb copy retains only in-frame clones and omits some. Its table records approximately 190,000 clones. Sequences were obtained from PBMCs. These TCRs come from a man aged 25-45 years in good health and CMV-seronegative.

The CDR3 DNA reads TGTGCCATCAGACCCGGGACAGGGGATGGCTACACCTTC. Translation gives CAIRPGTGDGYTF. This chain uses TRBV10-3 with TRBJ1-2, with 10 bases identical to TRBD1. Germline loops: CDR1 ENHRY, CDR2 SYGVKD. The CDR3 extends over 13 amino acids. J gave up 6 bases and V 6 bases, and 4 bases lay outside the gene matches.

The V call is TRBV4-1, the J call TRBJ2-5, with TRBD2 identical over 8 bases. The CDR3 totals 15 residues. Looked up from germline, CDR1 is MGHRA and CDR2 is YSYEKL. V lost 1 base, J lost 2 bases, and 3 bases stayed unmatched. CDR3 DNA: TGCGCCAGCAGCCAAGCTAGCGGGTTACAAGAGACCCAGTACTTC. Translation gives CASSQASGLQETQYF.

The gene calls are TRBV2 and TRBJ2-7; 7 nucleotides match TRBD1. Germline CDR1 SNHLY, CDR2 FYNNEI. The ends lost 4 bases at V and 0 bases at J; junction bases unmatched: 3. This CDR3 contains 14 residues. Here the CDR3 reads CASSVTGPSYEQYF. The CDR3 nucleotides are TGTGCCAGCAGTGTGACAGGGCCCTCCTACGAGCAGTACTTC.

V and J are TRBV27 and TRBJ2-5; D is unclear. The germline V and J ends were trimmed by 3 bases and 1 base, with 9 bases remaining between them. CDR1 is MNHEY, CDR2 SMNVEV, per germline (reference sequence). This CDR3 is 14 amino acids long. The CDR3 DNA reads TGTGCCAGCAGTTTTCGAAGCTCCCAAGAGACCCAGTACTTC. This codes for CASSFRSSQETQYF.

The CDR3 region has the DNA TGTGCCAGCAGTGTTGAACGGGAATTAGAAATTGCGGATGGCTACACCTTC. It translates to CASSVERELEIADGYTF. The chain joins TRBV2 to TRBJ1-2, with no clear D. The V gene lost 4 bases and the J gene lost 6 bases, with 24 bases spanning the gap. The CDR3 runs to 17 residues. The V gene's germline CDR1 is SNHLY and CDR2 FYNNEI.

V and J are TRBV30 and TRBJ2-7; the match to TRBD2 covers 10 bases. With V trimmed by 2 bases and J by 2 bases, 6 bases remained unmatched. This CDR3 is built from 15 residues. Germline values: CDR1 GTSNPN, CDR2 SVGIG (reference sequence). The CDR3 loop is CAWSKGLANTYEQYF. The CDR3 DNA sequence: TGTGCCTGGAGTAAGGGACTAGCGAACACCTACGAGCAGTACTTC.

V is TRBV18 and J is TRBJ2-7, with a tentative D call TRBD2 (5 bases). V lost 3 bases and J 6 bases, leaving 18 bases between the germline ends. Germline V gives CDR1 KGHSH, CDR2 LQKENI. The CDR3 spans 15 residues. The CDR3 loop reads CASSPRGGPGVEQYF. The CDR3 coding sequence is TGTGCCAGCTCACCCCGGGGTGGCCCAGGAGTCGAGCAGTACTTC.

V is TRBV5-1 and J is TRBJ2-1; 13 bases fit TRBD2. J gave up 8 bases and V 0 bases, and 8 bases lay outside the gene matches. Per germline, CDR1 SGHRS and CDR2 YFSETQ. The CDR3 runs to 17 residues. CDR3 in DNA: TGCGCCAGCAGCTTGGCAACTAGCGGGGGGGCTGGCGATGAGCAGTTCTTC. Its protein is CASSLATSGGAGDEQFF.

The chain recombines TRBV5-4 with TRBJ1-5; the D gene is possibly TRBD1 (5 bases). Germline V gene data show CDR1 as SGHNT and CDR2 as YYREEE (reference sequence). Trimming removed 5 bases from V and 3 bases from J, with 12 bases in between. This CDR3 has 14 residues. The CDR3 coding sequence is TGTGCCAGCAGTTCCGGGACTCACAATCAGCCCCAGCATTTT. This encodes CASSSGTHNQPQHF.

V usage is TRBV30 and J usage is TRBJ2-3; 10 bases line up with TRBD1. CDR3 length: 17 amino acids. Germline V lookup: CDR1 GTSNPN, CDR2 SVGIG (reference sequence). With V trimmed by 5 bases and J by 1 base, 12 bases remained unmatched. The CDR3 reads CAWAGDRGLPRTDTQYF. For the CDR3, the DNA is TGTGCCTGGGCGGGGGACAGGGGACTCCCGCGCACAGATACGCAGTATTTT.

The gene calls are TRBV28 and TRBJ2-3; 10 positions agree with TRBD1. This CDR3 region has 13 residues. Trimming cost V 9 bases and J 2 bases; bases outside gene matches: 2. CDR1 is MDHEN, CDR2 SYDVKM, per germline. The DNA of the CDR3 is TGTGCCAGTGGACAGGGGGTCACAGATACGCAGTATTTT. This sequence encodes CASGQGVTDTQYF. Looking up the rest from reference TRBV28 and TRBJ2-3 gives the full variable domain: DVKVTQSSRYLVKRTGEKVFLECVQDMDHENMFWYRQDPGLGLRLIYFSYDVKMKEKGDIPEGYSVSREKKERFSLILESASTNQTSMYLCASGQGVTDTQYFGPGTRLTVL.

For the CDR3, the DNA is TGCGCCAGCAGCGGGGGACAGGAGGGCACTGAAGCTTTCTTT. Translated, it gives CASSGGQEGTEAFF. The chain has TRBV5-1 and TRBJ1-1, with 8 bases that match TRBD1. The CDR3 has 14 residues. V was clipped by 4 bases and J by 4 bases; unmatched bases: 6. CDR1 is SGHRS, CDR2 YFSETQ, per germline.

The rearrangement joins TRBV10-3 to TRBJ1-2, with 8 bases aligning to TRBD1. V gave up 7 bases and J gave up 6 bases; unmatched junction bases: 7. This CDR3 spans 13 amino acids. CDR1 is ENHRY, CDR2 SYGVKD, per germline. CDR3 in DNA: TGTGCCATCAAGTCAGGACAGGGTGATGGCTACACCTTC. It specifies CAIKSGQGDGYTF.

J is TRBJ2-1 and V is TRBV6-6; 7 bases are a match to TRBD1. The germline gives CDR1 MNHNY, CDR2 SVGAGI (reference sequence). Trimming cost V 2 bases and J 9 bases; bases outside gene matches: 7. There are 14 residues in the CDR3. The CDR3 spells CASSYLDRAGEQFF. CDR3 nucleotide sequence: TGTGCCAGCAGTTACCTCGACAGGGCAGGTGAGCAGTTCTTC.